This TCR beta chain was identified during a study of preoperative IRX-2 immunotherapy in early breast cancer. Treatment in this sample: preoperative locoregional IRX-2 cytokine immunotherapy. Patients received preoperative, locoregional IRX-2 cytokine immunotherapy in a phase Ib study. The germline V and J ends were trimmed by 6 bases and 3 bases, with 12 bases remaining between them. The CDR3 consists of 14 residues. Germline values: CDR1 MNHGY, CDR2 SAAAGT. Assay used: immunoSEQ multiplex PCR; TCRdb lists only in-frame clones, some missing. Of under 50,000 clones listed, roughly 80% are singletons. The starting material was lymph node tissue, obtained after IRX-2 immunotherapy. The chain couples TRBV6-8 to TRBJ1-5; D may be TRBD1 (5 bases). This TCR was recovered from a human donor with breast cancer. The CDR3 spells CASRADKFNQPQHF. CDR3 nucleotides: TGTGCCAGCAGAGCGGACAAATTCAATCAGCCCCAGCATTTT.